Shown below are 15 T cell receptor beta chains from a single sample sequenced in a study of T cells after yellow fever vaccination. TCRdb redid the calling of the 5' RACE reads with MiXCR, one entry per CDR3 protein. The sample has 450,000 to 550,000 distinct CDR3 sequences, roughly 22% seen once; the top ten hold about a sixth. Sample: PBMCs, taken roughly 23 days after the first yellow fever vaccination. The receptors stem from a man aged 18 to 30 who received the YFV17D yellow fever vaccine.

As DNA, the CDR3 is TGCGCCAGCAGCTTACACCTGGTCGGGGACTCCTTGACAGATACGCAGTATTTT. This gives the protein CASSLHLVGDSLTDTQYF. The chain combines TRBV4-1 with TRBJ2-3, with D possibly TRBD2 on 6 matching bases. This CDR3 spans 18 amino acids. Trimming left V 5 bases short and J 3 bases short, with 24 bases between. Germline loops: CDR1 MGHRA, CDR2 YSYEKL.

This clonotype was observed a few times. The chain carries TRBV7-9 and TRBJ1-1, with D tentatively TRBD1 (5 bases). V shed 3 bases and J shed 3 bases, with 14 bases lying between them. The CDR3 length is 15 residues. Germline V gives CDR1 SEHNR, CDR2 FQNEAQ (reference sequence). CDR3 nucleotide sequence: TGTGCCAGCAGCTTCCCGGGGCACCCCGACACTGAAGCTTTCTTT. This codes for CASSFPGHPDTEAFF.

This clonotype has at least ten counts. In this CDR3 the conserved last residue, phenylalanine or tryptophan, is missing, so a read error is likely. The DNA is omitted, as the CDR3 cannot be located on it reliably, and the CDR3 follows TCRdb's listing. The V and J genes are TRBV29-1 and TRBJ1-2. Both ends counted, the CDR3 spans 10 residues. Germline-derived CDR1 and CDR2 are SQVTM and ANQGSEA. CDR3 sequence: CSVDSRDFLS.

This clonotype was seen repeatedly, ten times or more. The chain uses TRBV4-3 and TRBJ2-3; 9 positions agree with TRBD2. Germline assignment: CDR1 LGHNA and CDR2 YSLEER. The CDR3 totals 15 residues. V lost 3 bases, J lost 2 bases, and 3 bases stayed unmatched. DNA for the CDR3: TGCGCCAGCAGCCAGCGGGGGGGTCCCACAGATACGCAGTATTTT. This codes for CASSQRGGPTDTQYF.

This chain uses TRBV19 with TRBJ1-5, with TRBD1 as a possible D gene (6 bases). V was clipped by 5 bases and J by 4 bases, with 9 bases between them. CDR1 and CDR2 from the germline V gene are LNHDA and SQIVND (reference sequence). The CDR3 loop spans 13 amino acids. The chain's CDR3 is CASSDRLNQPQHF. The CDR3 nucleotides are TGTGCCAGTAGTGACAGGTTAAATCAGCCCCAGCATTTT.

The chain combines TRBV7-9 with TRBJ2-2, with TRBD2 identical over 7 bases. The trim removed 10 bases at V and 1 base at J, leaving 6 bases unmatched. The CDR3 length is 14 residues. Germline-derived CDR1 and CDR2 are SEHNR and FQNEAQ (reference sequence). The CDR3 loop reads CATRGGENTGELFF. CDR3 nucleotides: TGTGCCACCCGGGGAGGGGAGAACACCGGGGAGCTGTTTTTT. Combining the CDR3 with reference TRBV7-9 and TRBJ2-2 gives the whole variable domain DTGVSQNPRHKITKRGQNVTFRCDPISEHNRLYWYRQTLGQGPEFLTYFQNEAQLEKSRLLSDRFSAERPKGSFSTLEIQRTEQGDSAMYLCATRGGENTGELFFGEGSRLTVL.

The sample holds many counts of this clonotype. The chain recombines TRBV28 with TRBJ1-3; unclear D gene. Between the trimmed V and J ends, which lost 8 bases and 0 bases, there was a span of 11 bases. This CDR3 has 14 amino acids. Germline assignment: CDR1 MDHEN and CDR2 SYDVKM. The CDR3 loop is CASLGANSGNTIYF. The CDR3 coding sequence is TGTGCCAGCCTTGGAGCCAACTCTGGAAACACCATATATTTT.

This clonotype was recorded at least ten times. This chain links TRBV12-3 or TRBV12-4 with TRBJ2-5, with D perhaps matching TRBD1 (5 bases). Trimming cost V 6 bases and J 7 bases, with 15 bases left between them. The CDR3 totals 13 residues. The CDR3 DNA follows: TGTGCCAGCAGCCACGGACACCCAGGGACCCAGTACTTC. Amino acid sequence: CASSHGHPGTQYF.

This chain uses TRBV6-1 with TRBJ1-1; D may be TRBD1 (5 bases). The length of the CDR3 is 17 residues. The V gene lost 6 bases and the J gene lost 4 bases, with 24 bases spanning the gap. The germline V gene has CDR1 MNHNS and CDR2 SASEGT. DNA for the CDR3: TGTGCCAGCAGCCTCGTTCAGGGATTGGGACCCCGCACTGAAGCTTTCTTT. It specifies CASSLVQGLGPRTEAFF.

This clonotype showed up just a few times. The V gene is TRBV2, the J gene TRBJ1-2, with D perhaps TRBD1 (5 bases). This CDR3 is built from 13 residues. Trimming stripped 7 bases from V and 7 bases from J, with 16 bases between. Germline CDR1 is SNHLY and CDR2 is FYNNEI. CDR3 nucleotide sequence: TGTGCCAGCACTGGGAAGGGGTTCAGTGGCTACACCTTC. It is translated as CASTGKGFSGYTF.

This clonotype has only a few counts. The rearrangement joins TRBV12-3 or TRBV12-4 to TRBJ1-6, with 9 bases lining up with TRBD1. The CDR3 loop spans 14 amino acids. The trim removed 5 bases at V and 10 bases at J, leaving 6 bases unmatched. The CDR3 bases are TGTGCCAGCAGTCCGGGACAGGGTCTCTCACCCCTCCACTTT. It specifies CASSPGQGLSPLHF.

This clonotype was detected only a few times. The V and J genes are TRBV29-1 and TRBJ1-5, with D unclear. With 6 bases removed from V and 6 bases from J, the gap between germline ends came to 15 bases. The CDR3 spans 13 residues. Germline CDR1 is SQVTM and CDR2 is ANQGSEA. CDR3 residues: CSVQAGSGQPQHF. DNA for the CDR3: TGCAGCGTCCAGGCGGGGTCAGGTCAGCCCCAGCATTTT.

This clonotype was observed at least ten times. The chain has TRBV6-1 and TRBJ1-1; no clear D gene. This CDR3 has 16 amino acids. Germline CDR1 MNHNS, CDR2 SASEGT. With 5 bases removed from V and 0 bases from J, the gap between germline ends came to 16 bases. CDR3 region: CASSTVGEGLNTEAFF. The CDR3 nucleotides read TGTGCCAGCAGTACGGTCGGGGAGGGATTGAACACTGAAGCTTTCTTT.

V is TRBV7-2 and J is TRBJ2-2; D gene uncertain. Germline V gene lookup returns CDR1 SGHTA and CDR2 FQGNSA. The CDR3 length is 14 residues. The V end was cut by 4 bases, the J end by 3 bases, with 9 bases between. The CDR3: CASSWKAHTGELFF. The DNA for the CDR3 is TGTGCCAGCAGCTGGAAAGCGCACACCGGGGAGCTGTTTTTT.

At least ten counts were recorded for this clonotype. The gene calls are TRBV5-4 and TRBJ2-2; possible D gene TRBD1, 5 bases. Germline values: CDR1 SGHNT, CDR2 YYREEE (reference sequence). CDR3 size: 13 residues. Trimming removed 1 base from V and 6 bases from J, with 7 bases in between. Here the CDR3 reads CASSLQGAGELFF. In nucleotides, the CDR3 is TGTGCCAGCAGCTTGCAGGGCGCCGGGGAGCTGTTTTTT.